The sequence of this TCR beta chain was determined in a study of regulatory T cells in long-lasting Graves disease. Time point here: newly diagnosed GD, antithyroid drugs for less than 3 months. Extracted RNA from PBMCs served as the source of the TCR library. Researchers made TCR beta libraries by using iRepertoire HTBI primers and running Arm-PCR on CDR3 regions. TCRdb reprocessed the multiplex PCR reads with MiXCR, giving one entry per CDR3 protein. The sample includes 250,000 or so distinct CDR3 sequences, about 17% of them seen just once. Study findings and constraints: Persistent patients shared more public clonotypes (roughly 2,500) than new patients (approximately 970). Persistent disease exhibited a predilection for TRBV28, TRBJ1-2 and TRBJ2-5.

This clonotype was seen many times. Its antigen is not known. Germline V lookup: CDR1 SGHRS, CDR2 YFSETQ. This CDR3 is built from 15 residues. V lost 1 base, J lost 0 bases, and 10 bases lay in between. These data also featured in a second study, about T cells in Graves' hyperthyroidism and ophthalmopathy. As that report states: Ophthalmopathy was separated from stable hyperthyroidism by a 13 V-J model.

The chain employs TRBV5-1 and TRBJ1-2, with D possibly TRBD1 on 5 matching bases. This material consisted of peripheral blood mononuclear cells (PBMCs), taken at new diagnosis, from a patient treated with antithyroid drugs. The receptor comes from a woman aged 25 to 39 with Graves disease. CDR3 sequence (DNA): TGCGCCAGCAGCTTGAAGGGACCAGCTAACTATGGCTACACCTTC. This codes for CASSLKGPANYGYTF.